The 16 T cell receptor beta chains given below trace back to one sample, sequenced in a study of Graves' ophthalmopathy and Graves' hyperthyroidism. Transcripts of RNA were the source for amplifying TCR beta CDR3 regions. First-round RT-PCR used HTBI primers; second-round multiplex PCR followed. TCRdb recomputed calls from the multiplex PCR reads with MiXCR, one row per CDR3 protein. In the table there are about 15,000 distinct CDR3 sequences, 50% of which are singletons. The sample taken for sequencing was peripheral blood. These receptors were collected from a woman aged 25 to 39 with Graves' ophthalmopathy.

The chain combines TRBV3-1 with TRBJ2-1; D gene ambiguous. Germline values: CDR1 LGHDT, CDR2 YNNKEL (reference sequence). This CDR3 contains 12 residues. Trimming stripped 2 bases from V and 4 bases from J, with 3 bases between. The CDR3: CASSQTYNEQFF. The DNA of the CDR3 is TGTGCCAGCAGCCAAACATACAATGAGCAGTTCTTC.

On this clonotype: This may be a read error: a much more frequent sequence differs by one nucleotide. CDR3 loop: CSTRTGVGYEQYF. CDR3 nucleotide sequence: TGCAGTACTAGGACGGGAGTCGGGTACGAGCAGTACTTC. The genes are TRBV20-1 and TRBJ2-7; a weak D match, TRBD2 (6 bases). The CDR3 length is 13 residues. CDR1 is DFQATT and CDR2 is SNEGSKA in the germline V gene (reference sequence).

This clonotype was seen more than once but under ten times. The chain uses TRBV20-1 and TRBJ2-1; 13 bases match TRBD2. Germline assignment: CDR1 DFQATT and CDR2 SNEGSKA (reference sequence). There are 15 residues in the CDR3. J lost 14 bases, V lost 1 base, and 11 bases had no gene match. The CDR3 DNA is TGCAGTGCTAGAGCCCCGGGACTAGCGGGAAAGGGTGAGTTCTTC. Encoded protein: CSARAPGLAGKGEFF.

This chain's CDR3 is CASSDLISGRGHTIYF. Here the CDR3 DNA reads TGTGCCAGCAGTGACCTGATCTCGGGCAGGGGACACACCATATATTTT. The V gene is TRBV25-1, the J gene TRBJ1-3, with a weak D call TRBD1 (6 bases). The CDR3 totals 16 residues. Germline V lookup: CDR1 MGHDK, CDR2 SYGVNS. Trimming left V 3 bases short and J 8 bases short, with 20 bases between.

Ten or more counts support this clonotype. This may arise from a read error, as a much more abundant clone is one base away. The genes are TRBV6-2 or TRBV6-3 and TRBJ2-7; 9 bases are a match to TRBD1. V was pared by 8 bases and J by 5 bases, with 10 bases of the junction left unmatched. Germline assignment: CDR1 MNHEY and CDR2 SVGEGT. CDR3 length: 14 amino acids. CDR3 protein: CASGHRDRVHEQYF. CDR3 in DNA: TGTGCCAGCGGACACCGGGACAGGGTCCACGAGCAGTACTTC.

The chain couples TRBV5-1 to TRBJ2-5, with a possible D match to TRBD2 (6 bases). V was trimmed by 0 bases and J by 0 bases, leaving 12 bases between them. The germline V gene encodes CDR1 SGHRS and CDR2 YFSETQ. This CDR3 is 16 amino acids long. Here the CDR3 reads CASSLGVSGYQETQYF. CDR3 nucleotides: TGCGCCAGCAGCTTGGGAGTTAGCGGATACCAAGAGACCCAGTACTTC.

As for this clonotype: This sequence may be a read error, since a much larger clone differs from it by one base. This chain uses TRBV29-1 with TRBJ2-2; maybe TRBD2 (5 bases). This CDR3 is built from 14 residues. Germline assignment: CDR1 SQVTM and CDR2 ANQGSEA. The CDR3 reads CSVEETVNTGELLF. The DNA of the CDR3 is TGCAGCGTTGAAGAAACCGTGAACACCGGGGAGCTGCTTTTT.

This clonotype was found a few times. V gene TRBV20-1 combines with J gene TRBJ1-1; D not certain. Trimming shortened V by 7 bases and J by 2 bases, and 8 bases separated the two germline ends. The CDR3 sequence is 11 residues long. CDR1 and CDR2 (germline): DFQATT, SNEGSKA (reference sequence). The chain's CDR3 is CSVRGNTEAFF. In DNA form, the CDR3 reads TGCAGTGTTCGCGGAAACACTGAAGCTTTCTTT.

This rearrangement joins TRBV2 to TRBJ1-5; no definite D call. V was pared by 1 base and J by 3 bases, with 4 bases between. Germline assignment: CDR1 SNHLY and CDR2 FYNNEI. The CDR3 spans 13 residues. DNA for the CDR3: TGTGCCAGCAGTGAAGAGCTCAATCAGCCCCAGCATTTT. Its translation: CASSEELNQPQHF. Looking up the rest from reference TRBV2 and TRBJ1-5 gives the full variable domain: EPEVTQTPSHQVTQMGQEVILRCVPISNHLYFYWYRQILGQKVEFLVSFYNNEISEKSEIFDDQFSVERPDGSNFTLKIRSTKLEDSAMYFCASSEELNQPQHFGDGTRLSIL.

This clonotype is medium-sized (0.01 to 0.1%). The CDR3 DNA reads TGTGCCAGCAGTCGGGGAAACACCATATATTTT. Its translation is CASSRGNTIYF. The chain carries TRBV12-3 or TRBV12-4 and TRBJ1-3; D is ambiguous. Between the trimmed V and J ends, which lost 5 bases and 4 bases, there was a span of 3 bases. The CDR3 has 11 amino acids.

The chain couples TRBV20-1 to TRBJ2-7; D ambiguous. Trimming took 5 bases from V and 9 from J, leaving 11 bases between them. CDR1 and CDR2 from the germline V gene are DFQATT and SNEGSKA (reference sequence). The CDR3 has 10 amino acids. The CDR3 sequence: CSAAFLGQYF. CDR3 bases: TGCAGTGCTGCCTTTTTGGGGCAGTACTTC.

The CDR3 spells CSSRTAYGYTF. Written as DNA, the CDR3 is TGCAGTTCCCGGACGGCCTATGGCTACACCTTC. The chain carries TRBV20-1 and TRBJ1-2; no definite D call. The CDR3 contains 11 residues. Looked up from germline, CDR1 is DFQATT and CDR2 is SNEGSKA (reference sequence). Deletions cut 8 bases from V and 4 bases from J, with 11 bases between.

The chain is built from TRBV5-8 and TRBJ1-5; D is unresolved. CDR3 length: 16 amino acids. Germline loops: CDR1 SGHTS, CDR2 YDEGEE. Between the trimmed V and J ends, which lost 4 bases and 4 bases, there was a span of 18 bases. The DNA of the CDR3 is TGTGCCAGCAGCCTCCGTACGGGAGTCGGGAATCAGCCCCAGCATTTT. Amino acid sequence: CASSLRTGVGNQPQHF.

This clonotype was seen a handful of times. The CDR3 is CSAPGQGRTQYF. CDR3 nucleotide sequence: TGCAGTGCTCCGGGACAGGGCAGGACCCAGTACTTC. V gene TRBV20-1 combines with J gene TRBJ2-5, with 9 positions matching TRBD1. CDR1 and CDR2 (germline): DFQATT, SNEGSKA (reference sequence). The junction had 5 bases not matched to a gene; V was cut back by 5 bases and J by 7 bases. CDR3 length: 12 residues.

V gene TRBV11-2 combines with J gene TRBJ2-1; TRBD2 aligns across 10 bases. The CDR3 totals 15 residues. The V gene's germline CDR1 is SGHAT and CDR2 FQNNGV. V dropped 3 bases and J dropped 9; count of bases not matched to a gene: 8. The CDR3 DNA reads as TGTGCCAGCAGCTTCAGCGTAGGGACTAGCGTTGAGCAGTTCTTC. This translates into CASSFSVGTSVEQFF.

The chain couples TRBV7-9 to TRBJ2-5; D not certain. This CDR3 contains 12 residues. Deletions cut 0 bases from V and 3 bases from J, with 2 bases between. Per germline, CDR1 SEHNR and CDR2 FQNEAQ (reference sequence). The CDR3 coding sequence is TGTGCCAGCAGCTTAGCCAAAGAGACCCAGTACTTC. Translated, it gives CASSLAKETQYF.